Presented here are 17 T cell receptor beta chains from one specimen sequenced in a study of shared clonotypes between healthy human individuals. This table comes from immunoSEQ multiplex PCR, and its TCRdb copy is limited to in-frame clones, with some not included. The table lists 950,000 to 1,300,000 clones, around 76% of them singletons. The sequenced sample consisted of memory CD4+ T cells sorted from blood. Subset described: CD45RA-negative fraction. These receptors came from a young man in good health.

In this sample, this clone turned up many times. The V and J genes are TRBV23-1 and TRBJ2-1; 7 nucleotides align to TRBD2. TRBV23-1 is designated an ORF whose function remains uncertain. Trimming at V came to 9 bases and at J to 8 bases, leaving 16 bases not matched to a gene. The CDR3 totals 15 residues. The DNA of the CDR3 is TGCGCCAGTAACGTAGGCGGGGGTTCGTGGGATGAGCAGTTCTTC. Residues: CASNVGGGSWDEQFF.

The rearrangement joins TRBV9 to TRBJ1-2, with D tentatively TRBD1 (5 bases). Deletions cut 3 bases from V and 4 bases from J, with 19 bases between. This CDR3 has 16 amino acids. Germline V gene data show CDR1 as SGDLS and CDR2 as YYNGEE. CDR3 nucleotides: TGTGCCAGCAGCGGCCTCCGGGACCGCTACTTCTATGGCTACACCTTC. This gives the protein CASSGLRDRYFYGYTF. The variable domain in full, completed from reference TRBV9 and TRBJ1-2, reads DSGVTQTPKHLITATGQRVTLRCSPRSGDLSVYWYQQSLDQGLQFLIQYYNGEERAKGNILERFSAQQFPDLHSELNLSSLELGDSALYFCASSGLRDRYFYGYTFGSGTRLTVV.

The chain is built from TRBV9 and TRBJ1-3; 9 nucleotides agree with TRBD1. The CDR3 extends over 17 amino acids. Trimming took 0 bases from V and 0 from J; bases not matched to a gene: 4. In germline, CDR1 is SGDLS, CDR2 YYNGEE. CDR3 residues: CASSVAGQGRSGNTIYF. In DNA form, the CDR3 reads TGTGCCAGCAGCGTAGCGGGACAGGGTCGCTCTGGAAACACCATATATTTT.

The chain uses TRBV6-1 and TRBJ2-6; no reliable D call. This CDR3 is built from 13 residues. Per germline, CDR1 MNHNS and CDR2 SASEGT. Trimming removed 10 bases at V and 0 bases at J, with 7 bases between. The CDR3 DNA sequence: TGTGCCACTTCTAACTCTGGGGCCAACGTCCTGACTTTC. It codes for CATSNSGANVLTF.

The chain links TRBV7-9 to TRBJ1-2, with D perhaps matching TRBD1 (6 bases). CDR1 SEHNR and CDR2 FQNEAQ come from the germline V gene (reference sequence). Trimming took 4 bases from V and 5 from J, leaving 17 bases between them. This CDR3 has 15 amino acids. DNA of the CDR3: TGTGCCAGCAGCTCCCCGGAGAGGGGGGAATATGGCTACACCTTC. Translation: CASSSPERGEYGYTF. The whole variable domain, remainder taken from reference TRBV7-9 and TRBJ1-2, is DTGVSQNPRHKITKRGQNVTFRCDPISEHNRLYWYRQTLGQGPEFLTYFQNEAQLEKSRLLSDRFSAERPKGSFSTLEIQRTEQGDSAMYLCASSSPERGEYGYTFGSGTRLTVV.

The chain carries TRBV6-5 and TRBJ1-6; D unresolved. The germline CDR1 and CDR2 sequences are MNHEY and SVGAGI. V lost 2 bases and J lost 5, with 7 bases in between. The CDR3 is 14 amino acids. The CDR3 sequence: CASSYREDNSPLHF. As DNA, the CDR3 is TGTGCCAGCAGTTACAGGGAGGATAATTCACCCCTCCACTTT.

CDR3 coding DNA: TGTGCCATCAGTGCGGGGTTCACAGATACGCAGTATTTT. As protein: CAISAGFTDTQYF. This chain links TRBV10-3 with TRBJ2-3, with D possibly TRBD2 on 5 matching bases. V lost 4 bases, J lost 2 bases, and 7 bases lay in between. The CDR3 is 13 amino acids. Germline V gene sequence: CDR1 ENHRY, CDR2 SYGVKD.

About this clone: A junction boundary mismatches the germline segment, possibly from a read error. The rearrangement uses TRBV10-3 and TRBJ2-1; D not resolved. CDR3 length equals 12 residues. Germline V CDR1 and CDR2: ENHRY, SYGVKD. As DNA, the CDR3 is TGTGCCAGCAGTGAATTATCCGTCTGGCAGTTCTTC. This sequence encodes CASSELSVWQFF.

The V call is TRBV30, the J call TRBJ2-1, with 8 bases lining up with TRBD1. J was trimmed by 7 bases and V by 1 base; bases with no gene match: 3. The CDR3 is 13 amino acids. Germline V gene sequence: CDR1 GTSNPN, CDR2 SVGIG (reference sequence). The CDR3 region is CAWSGTGWNEQFF. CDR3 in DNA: TGTGCCTGGAGTGGGACAGGGTGGAATGAGCAGTTCTTC.

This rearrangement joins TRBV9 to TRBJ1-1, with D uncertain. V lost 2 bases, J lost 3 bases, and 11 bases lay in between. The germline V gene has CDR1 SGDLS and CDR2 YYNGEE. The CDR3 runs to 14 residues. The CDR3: CASSVSNQDTEAFF. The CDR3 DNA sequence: TGTGCCAGCAGCGTCAGTAACCAGGACACTGAAGCTTTCTTT.

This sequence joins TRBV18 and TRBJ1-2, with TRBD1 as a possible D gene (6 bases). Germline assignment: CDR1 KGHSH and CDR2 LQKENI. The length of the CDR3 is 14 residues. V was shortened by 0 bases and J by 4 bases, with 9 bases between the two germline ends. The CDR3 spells CASSPPGGGYGYTF. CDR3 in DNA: TGTGCCAGCTCACCACCCGGAGGGGGCTATGGCTACACCTTC.

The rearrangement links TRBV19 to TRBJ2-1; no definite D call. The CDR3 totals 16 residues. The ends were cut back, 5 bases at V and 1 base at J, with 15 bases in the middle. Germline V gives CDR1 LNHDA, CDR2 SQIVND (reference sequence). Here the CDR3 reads CASSYSAGSSYNEQFF. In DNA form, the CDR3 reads TGTGCCAGTAGTTATAGTGCCGGAAGTTCCTACAATGAGCAGTTCTTC.

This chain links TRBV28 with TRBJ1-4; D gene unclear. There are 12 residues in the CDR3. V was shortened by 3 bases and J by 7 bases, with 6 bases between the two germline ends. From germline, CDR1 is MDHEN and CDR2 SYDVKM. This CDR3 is CASSFSREKLFF. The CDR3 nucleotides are TGTGCCAGCAGTTTCTCTCGTGAAAAACTGTTTTTT.

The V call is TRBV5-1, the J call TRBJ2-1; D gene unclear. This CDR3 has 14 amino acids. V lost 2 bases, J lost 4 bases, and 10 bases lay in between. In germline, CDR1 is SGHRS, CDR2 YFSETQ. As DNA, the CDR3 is TGCGCCAGCAGCTTTTGGGTCTCGTACAATGAGCAGTTCTTC. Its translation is CASSFWVSYNEQFF.

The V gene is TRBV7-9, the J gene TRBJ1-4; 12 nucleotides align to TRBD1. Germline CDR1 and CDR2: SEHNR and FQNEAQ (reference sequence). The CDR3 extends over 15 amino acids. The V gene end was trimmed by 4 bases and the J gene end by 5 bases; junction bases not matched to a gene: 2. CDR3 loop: CASSSGQGANEKLFF. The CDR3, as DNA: TGTGCCAGCAGCTCGGGACAGGGGGCGAATGAAAAACTGTTTTTT.

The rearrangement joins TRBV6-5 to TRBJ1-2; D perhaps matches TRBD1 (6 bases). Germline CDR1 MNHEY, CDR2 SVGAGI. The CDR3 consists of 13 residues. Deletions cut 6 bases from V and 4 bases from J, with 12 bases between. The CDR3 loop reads CASSRTGAYGYTF. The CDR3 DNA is TGTGCCAGCAGCCGCACGGGGGCCTATGGCTACACCTTC.

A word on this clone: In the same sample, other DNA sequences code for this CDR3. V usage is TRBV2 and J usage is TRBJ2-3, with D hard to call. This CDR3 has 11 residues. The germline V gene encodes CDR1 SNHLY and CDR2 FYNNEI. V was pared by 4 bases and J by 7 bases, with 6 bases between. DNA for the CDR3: TGTGCCAGCAGTGTAGGGAATACGCAGTATTTT. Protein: CASSVGNTQYF.